Reported below is one T cell receptor beta chain. Germline CDR1 and CDR2: MNHNY and SVGAGI (reference sequence). V lost 5 bases and J lost 0, with 11 bases in between. The CDR3 is made up of 15 amino acids. This entry comes from a study of blood T cell repertoires in COVID-19. On the study more broadly: The samples span acute and convalescent COVID-19 from the United States, Italy and Spain.

Produced via immunoSEQ multiplex PCR; TCRdb's table is partial and in-frame only. The table records 70,000 or so clones, 90% of them present only once. V is TRBV6-6 and J is TRBJ1-5; D gene ambiguous. This clonotype was sampled from a woman between 18 and 29 years old with acute or convalescent COVID-19. The sample taken for sequencing was peripheral blood. This CDR3 is CASSLTSGSNQPQHF. The CDR3 DNA reads TGTGCCAGCAGTCTTACCTCGGGTAGCAATCAGCCCCAGCATTTT.